This T cell receptor beta chain is drawn from a study of T cell responses to AZD1222 COVID-19 vaccine (dated by TCRdb to about 2021). Study-wide context: TCR sequencing covered 230 or so trial participants: nearly 210 given two doses of AZD1222 and about 26 given two doses of MenACWY control vaccine. Trial participants were enrolled by age into 18-55, 56-69 and 70-plus year subgroups, with approximately 150, 30 and 60 TCR-sequenced participants respectively. What the study reported, not specific to this receptor: The 56-69-year group was small, and its depth increase did not reach significance, likely because of low power. A significant rise in spike-specific TCR breadth and depth was observed after two AZD1222 doses relative to day 0 and relative to MenACWY recipients. Participants were mostly white British and included more females than males, and it was suggested by the authors that clonal diversity may have been underestimated. Only six or seven AZD1222 recipients were SARS-CoV-2 seropositive at baseline, limiting conclusions about previously exposed vaccinees. No day 14 peak-response samples were available, so repertoires were characterized only after the peak T cell response. CD4 TCRs associated with the vaccine covered the entire spike protein, and the dominant responses were in regions 160-218 and 743-854. Reportedly, almost half of the unique spike-specific TCRs recognized epitopes lying outside the regions that are mutated in the B.1.351 and B.1.1.7 variants.

The CDR3 regions of human TCRbeta chains were analyzed by immunosequencing. From the authors' description of their analysis: TCRs in the repertoires were matched against a reference library of SARS-CoV-2-specific TCRs that had been generated with the MIRA antigen-specificity platform. Breadth was defined as the fraction of unique TCRs that were SARS-CoV-2-associated. Depth was defined as the fraction of total T cells that were SARS-CoV-2-associated. Using the MIRA data, every spike-specific TCR was mapped to the spike region that the TCR reacted to and assigned to either a CD4 or a CD8 class. Log10-transformed breadth and depth values were compared by one-way ANOVA with Sidak's multiple comparisons tests. The table comes from immuneACCESS by way of TCRdb, which keeps in-frame sequences with V and J called. Part of the clones is missing from these tables; in studies checked, under half for an unresolved V gene and the rest for unknown reasons. The D gene and trimming were derived from the DNA, and the V and J assignments and clone size from that table. The sample table shows some 120,000 clones, and 70% to 90% are seen once. Under 3% of the sample goes to the ten largest clones.

This specimen's time point label, interpreted: about 28 days (+/-7) after the second vaccine dose. AZD1222 recipients with second doses at about 4 weeks or about 12 weeks were pooled, because spike-specific TCR depth and breadth did not differ between schedules. Vaccinee samples came from UK trials COV001 and COV002, including a single-blind randomized controlled phase 2/3 trial of AZD1222 (ChAdOx1 nCoV-19) in healthy adults. For TCRbeta chain sequencing, PBMC samples were collected from trial participants at day 0 and at day 28 after the second dose. A note on this clone: It has no known antigen specificity. Qualities for individual bases were not recorded, and no much larger clone is one base off.

Here the sequenced sample was peripheral blood, taken 28 days after the second AZD1222 dose. This receptor was identified in an adult who received the AZD1222 COVID-19 vaccine.

For the CDR3, the sequence is CASSIPIRAPRWTGELFF. The DNA sequence reads TGTGCCAGCAGTATCCCCATCCGGGCCCCTCGATGGACCGGGGAGCTGTTTTTT. The sequence links TRBV2 to TRBJ2-2, with an unclear D gene assignment. Taken from cysteine to phenylalanine, the CDR3 has 18 residues. Left in the record is the CDR3 DNA by itself, 54 bases read in frame from the first base. CDR1 and CDR2 are drawn from the germline V gene: SNHLY, FYNNEI. V sheds 5 bases and J sheds 5 bases, leaving 24 bases between their ends.